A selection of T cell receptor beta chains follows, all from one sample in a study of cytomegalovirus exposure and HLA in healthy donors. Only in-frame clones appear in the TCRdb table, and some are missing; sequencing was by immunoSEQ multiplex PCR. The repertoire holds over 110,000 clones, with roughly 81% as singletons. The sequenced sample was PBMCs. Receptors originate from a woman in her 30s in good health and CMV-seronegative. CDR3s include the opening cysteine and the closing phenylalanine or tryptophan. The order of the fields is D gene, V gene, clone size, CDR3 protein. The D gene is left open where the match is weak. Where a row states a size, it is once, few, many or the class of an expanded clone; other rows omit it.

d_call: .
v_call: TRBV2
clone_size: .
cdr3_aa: CASRLTSYSGELFF

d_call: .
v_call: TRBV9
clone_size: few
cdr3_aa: CASSQKGQTYGEQYF

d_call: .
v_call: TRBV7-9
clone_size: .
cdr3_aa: CASLTEVPYEQYF

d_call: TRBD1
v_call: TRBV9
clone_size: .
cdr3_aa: CASSPDRGNTEAFF

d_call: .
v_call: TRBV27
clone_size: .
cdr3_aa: CASRGHSGNTIYF

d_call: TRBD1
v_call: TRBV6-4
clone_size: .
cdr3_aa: CASSEVAGQEDNEQFF

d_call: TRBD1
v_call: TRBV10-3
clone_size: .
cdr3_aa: CATTQGSNQPQHF

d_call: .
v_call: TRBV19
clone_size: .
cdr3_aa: CASSPAGRTSGYTF

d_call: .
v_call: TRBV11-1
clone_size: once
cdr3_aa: CASSSGVGLQETQYF

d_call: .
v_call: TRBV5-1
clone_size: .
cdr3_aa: CASSLARGFNGYTF

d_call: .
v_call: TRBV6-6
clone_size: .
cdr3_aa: CASSYSRGQYNEQFF

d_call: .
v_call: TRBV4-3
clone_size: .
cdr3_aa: CASSHARSTADTQYF

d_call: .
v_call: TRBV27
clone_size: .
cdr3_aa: CASSLRVGRNSGANVLTF

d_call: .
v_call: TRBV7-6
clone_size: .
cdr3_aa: CASSYSASSYEQYF

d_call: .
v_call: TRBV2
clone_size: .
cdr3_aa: CASSQLQGFYGYTF

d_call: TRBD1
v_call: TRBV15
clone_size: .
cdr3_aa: CATSIDRGQETQYF

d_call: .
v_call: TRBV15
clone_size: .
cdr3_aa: CATSILGGRKQETQYF

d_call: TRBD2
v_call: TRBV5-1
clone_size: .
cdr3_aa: CASSLSGGVTGELFF

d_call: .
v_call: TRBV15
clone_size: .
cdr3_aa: CATSRVTLANYGYTF

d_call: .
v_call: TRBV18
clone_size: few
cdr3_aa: CASSPQEGGEKLFF

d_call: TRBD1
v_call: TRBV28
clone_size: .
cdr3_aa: CASSWDSYQPQHF

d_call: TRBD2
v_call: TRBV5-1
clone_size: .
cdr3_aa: CASSLSGGADTQYF

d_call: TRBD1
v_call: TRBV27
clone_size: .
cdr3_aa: CASSLLPGTDYGYTF

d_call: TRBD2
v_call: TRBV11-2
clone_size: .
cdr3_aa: CASSSHAGGGIGANVLTF

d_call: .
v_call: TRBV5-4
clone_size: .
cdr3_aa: CASSFAQGTGKLFF

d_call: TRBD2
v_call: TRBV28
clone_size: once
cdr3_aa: CASSFRTSGGVGVLTF

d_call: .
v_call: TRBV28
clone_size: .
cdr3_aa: CASTPSPGTPSNNEQFF

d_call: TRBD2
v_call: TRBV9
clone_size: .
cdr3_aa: CASSVGTSGGADEQFF

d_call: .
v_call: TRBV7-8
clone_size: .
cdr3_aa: CASSPRDKKLFF

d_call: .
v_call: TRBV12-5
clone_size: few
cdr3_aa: CASGLVPPRSPLHF

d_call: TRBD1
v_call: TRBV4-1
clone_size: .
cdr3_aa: CASSQNRGYDYEQYF

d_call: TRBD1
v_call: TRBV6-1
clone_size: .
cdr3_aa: CASSETRTGAGYGYTF

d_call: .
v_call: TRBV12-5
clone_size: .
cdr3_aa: CASGLSSYNEQFF

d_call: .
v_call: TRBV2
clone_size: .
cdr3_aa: CASRQQGGPGEQYF

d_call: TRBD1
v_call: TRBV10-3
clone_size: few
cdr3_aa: CAISYRGQETQYF

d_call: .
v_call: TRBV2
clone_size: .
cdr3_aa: CASSEGQGWSPQHF

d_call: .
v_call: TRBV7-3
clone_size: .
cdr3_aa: CASSFLQRVDEQYF

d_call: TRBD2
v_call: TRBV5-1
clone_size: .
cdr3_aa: CASSSQGLAGPYEQYF

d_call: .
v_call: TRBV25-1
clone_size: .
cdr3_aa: CASSSFQETQYF

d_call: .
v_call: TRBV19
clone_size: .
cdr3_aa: CASRDRPYEKLFF

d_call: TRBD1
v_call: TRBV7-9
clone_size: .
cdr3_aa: CASSLRDRDAEAFF

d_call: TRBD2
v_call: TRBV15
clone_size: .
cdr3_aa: CATSRGGLAGGRETQYF

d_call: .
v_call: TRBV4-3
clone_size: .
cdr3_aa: CASSQDSRDNYEQYF

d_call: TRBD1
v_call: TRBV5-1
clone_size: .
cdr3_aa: CASSFAQGGNTQYF

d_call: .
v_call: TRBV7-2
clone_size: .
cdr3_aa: CASGGASTDTQYF

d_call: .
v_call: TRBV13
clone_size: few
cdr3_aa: CASSRVTGTSKNIQYF

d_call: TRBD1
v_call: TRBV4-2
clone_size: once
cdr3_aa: CASSQVRDRLNSPLHF

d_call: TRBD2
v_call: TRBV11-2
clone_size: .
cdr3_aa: CASSHQSLAGGPDEQFF

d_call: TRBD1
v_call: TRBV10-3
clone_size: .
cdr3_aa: CASGTGSGNTIYF

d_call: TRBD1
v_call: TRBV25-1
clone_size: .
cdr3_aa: CASSELQGARNSPLHF

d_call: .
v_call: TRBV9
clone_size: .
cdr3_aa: CASSVVGGGRETQYF

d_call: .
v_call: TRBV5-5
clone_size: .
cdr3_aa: CASSGTGGEETQYF

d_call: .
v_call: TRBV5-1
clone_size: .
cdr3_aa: CASSFSVEGSYEQYF

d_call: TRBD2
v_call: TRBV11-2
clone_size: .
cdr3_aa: CASSSPTSGGASGELFF

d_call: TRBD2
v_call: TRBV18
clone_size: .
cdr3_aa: CASMRGGARQYF